Below, one T cell receptor (beta chain) is given with its context. The sample is drawn from a study of blood T cell repertoires in COVID-19. Data came from immunoSEQ multiplex PCR; TCRdb stores just in-frame clones and leaves some out. The sample lists approximately 70,000 clones, 70% to 90% occurring once. This CDR3 contains 13 residues. The germline gives CDR1 SGHTA, CDR2 FQGNSA. With 1 base removed from V and 8 bases from J, the gap between germline ends came to 11 bases. The receptor was isolated from a woman aged 45-65 years with COVID-19, enrolled during active disease. This chain uses TRBV7-2 with TRBJ2-5; a possible D gene is TRBD2 (5 bases). The sample taken for sequencing was peripheral blood. Written as DNA, the CDR3 is TGTGCCAGCAGCTTAGGGTCGGGAACCACCCAGTACTTC. Protein sequence: CASSLGSGTTQYF.